Following are 10 T cell receptor beta chains from one sample sequenced in a study of regulatory and conventional T cells in RAG deficiency. The repertoire was sequenced with immunoSEQ multiplex PCR; TCRdb's copy has only in-frame clones and lacks some. The sample consists of fewer than 40,000 clones, 75% to 80% of them appearing once. Blood CD4+ CD25-low CD127-high conventional T cells supplied the genomic DNA template. This sample was also put to use in a study of regulatory T cells. This second study notes: The PCR used 52 TRBV and 13 TRBJ primers.

The sample was CD4+ effector T cells sorted from blood. All receptors derive from a human donor in good health.

The chain combines TRBV27 with TRBJ1-5; D remains unclear. V lost 4 bases and J lost 6, with 13 bases in between. Germline V gene lookup returns CDR1 MNHEY and CDR2 SMNVEV (reference sequence). The CDR3 runs 14 residues. The DNA of the CDR3 is TGTGCCAGCAGTTCAACTCGGACCCTTCAGCCCCAGCATTTT. Its protein is CASSSTRTLQPQHF.

The chain uses TRBV19 and TRBJ2-7; D remains ambiguous. V lost 0 bases and J 3 bases, leaving 9 bases between the germline ends. Germline CDR1 reads LNHDA; CDR2 reads SQIVND (reference sequence). The CDR3 consists of 14 residues. The CDR3 sequence: CASSIDHVGYEQYF. Written as DNA, the CDR3 is TGTGCCAGTAGTATAGATCACGTGGGCTACGAGCAGTACTTC.

CDR3 in DNA: TGTGCCAGCAGCTCCTCCGGGACAGGGTATTATGGCTACACCTTC. Translating it yields CASSSSGTGYYGYTF. The V gene is TRBV7-6, the J gene TRBJ1-2; 9 bases align to TRBD1. V shed 4 bases and J 5 bases; nucleotides not matched to a gene: 8. CDR1 is SGHVS and CDR2 is FNYEAQ in the germline V gene. The CDR3 is 15 residues long.

This clone was observed once. The chain combines TRBV19 with TRBJ1-1, with 7 positions matching TRBD1. The CDR3 runs 14 residues. V was clipped by 3 bases and J by 6 bases; unmatched bases: 7. The germline gives CDR1 LNHDA, CDR2 SQIVND (reference sequence). The DNA of the CDR3 is TGTGCCAGTAGTATGGGACAGAGGACGGCTGAAGCTTTCTTT. Translation gives CASSMGQRTAEAFF.

The chain links TRBV10-1 to TRBJ1-2; D uncertain. Germline V CDR1 and CDR2: WNHNN, SYGVQD (reference sequence). This CDR3 contains 14 residues. Trimming left V 0 bases short and J 4 bases short, with 9 bases between. CDR3 region: CASSESRAGYGYTF. The DNA for the CDR3 is TGCGCCAGCAGTGAGTCGAGGGCTGGCTATGGCTACACCTTC.

The chain couples TRBV6-5 to TRBJ1-6; D is uncertain. The V end was cut by 4 bases, the J end by 6 bases, with 10 bases between. The length of the CDR3 is 14 residues. Germline values: CDR1 MNHEY, CDR2 SVGAGI. The CDR3: CASSFLNFNSPLHF. CDR3 nucleotide sequence: TGTGCCAGCAGTTTCCTTAATTTTAATTCACCCCTCCACTTT.

A single count supports this clone. V and J are TRBV7-9 and TRBJ2-7, with no clear D. The CDR3 extends over 13 amino acids. The germline V and J ends were trimmed by 3 bases and 2 bases, with 8 bases remaining between them. CDR1 is SEHNR and CDR2 is FQNEAQ in the germline V gene (reference sequence). The CDR3 reads CASSLKGAYEQYF. CDR3 DNA sequence: TGTGCCAGCAGCTTGAAAGGAGCCTACGAGCAGTACTTC.

This chain connects TRBV6-5 to TRBJ2-5; tentatively, D is TRBD1 (6 bases). This CDR3 contains 14 residues. V gave up 0 bases and J gave up 5 bases, with 10 bases separating them. Germline V gene sequence: CDR1 MNHEY, CDR2 SVGAGI. CDR3: CASSYSKQGETQYF. In DNA, the CDR3 is TGTGCCAGCAGTTACTCGAAGCAGGGGGAGACCCAGTACTTC.

The chain has TRBV4-1 and TRBJ1-1; perhaps TRBD1 as D (5 bases). CDR3 length: 17 amino acids. Looked up from germline, CDR1 is MGHRA and CDR2 is YSYEKL. Trimming shortened V by 0 bases and J by 7 bases, and 21 bases separated the two germline ends. The CDR3 is CASSQDIFPSQGNEAFF. CDR3 nucleotide sequence: TGCGCCAGCAGCCAAGATATTTTTCCATCTCAGGGTAATGAAGCTTTCTTT.

This clone was observed a handful of times. V is TRBV2 and J is TRBJ1-5, with 7 nucleotides matching TRBD1. Germline CDR1 is SNHLY and CDR2 is FYNNEI. The CDR3 is 14 residues long. Unmatched junction bases numbered 8, after V lost 6 bases and J lost 6 bases. CDR3 loop: CASSEQGVGQPQHF. DNA of the CDR3: TGTGCCAGCAGCGAGCAGGGGGTGGGTCAGCCCCAGCATTTT.